This T cell receptor (beta chain) was identified during a study of control samples from healthy donors and cancer patients. This table comes from immunoSEQ multiplex PCR, and its TCRdb copy is limited to in-frame clones, with some not included. This sample has 90,000 to 140,000 clones; roughly four fifths occur once, and the top ten carry less than 15%. J was trimmed by 0 bases and V by 7 bases; bases with no gene match: 6. The CDR3 spans 15 residues. The germline V gene encodes CDR1 MDHEN and CDR2 SYDVKM. The gene calls are TRBV28 and TRBJ2-4; 7 nucleotides align to TRBD1. This sequence originates from a woman between 50 and 59 years old in good health. The sequencing sample was made of blood. The CDR3, as DNA: TGTGCCAGCACCGACAGGGACCTAGCCAAAAACATTCAGTACTTC. Its translation is CASTDRDLAKNIQYF.